The entry that follows covers one T cell receptor beta chain sequence. These data are taken from a study of blood T cell repertoires in COVID-19. Study-wide background: Italy, Spain and the United States were the sources of the convalescent and acute COVID-19 samples.

Enrolled during active infection, Seattle patients were then followed longitudinally. Sequencing was performed with immunoSEQ multiplex PCR; in TCRdb, only in-frame clones are kept and a portion is missing. The sample carries about 280,000 clones, nearly 90% recorded once. The CDR3 totals 13 residues. Trimming removed 0 bases from V and 4 bases from J, with 7 bases in between. CDR1 and CDR2 from the germline V gene are SEHNR and FQNEAQ (reference sequence). This chain connects TRBV7-9 to TRBJ2-7, with a possible D match to TRBD2 (5 bases). Sequencing was carried out using peripheral blood. The receptor comes from a woman aged 25 to 45 with COVID-19, enrolled during active disease. The CDR3 here is CASSLAGSYEQYF. The CDR3 bases are TGTGCCAGCAGCTTAGCAGGGAGTTACGAGCAGTACTTC.